This entry is about one T cell receptor (beta chain). CDR3 size: 15 residues. The V gene lost 8 bases and the J gene lost 0 bases, with 15 bases spanning the gap. Germline V gene lookup returns CDR1 SNHLY and CDR2 FYNNEI. Reverse transcribed after extraction, RNA yielded cDNA as the sequencing template. Libraries were prepared by immunoSEQ multiplex PCR; TCRdb keeps only in-frame clonotypes and omits some of them. The table includes 200,000 to 250,000 clones, under 60% detected once. Treatment reported: oral pan-JAK inhibitor, 5-10 mg twice daily. The sample is drawn from a study of CD8+ T cells in alopecia areata.

This chain links TRBV2 with TRBJ2-3; weak D call: TRBD2 (6 bases). The clonotype comes from a human donor with alopecia areata. The source material was CD4+ T cells sorted from blood, sampled at week 4, from a patient treated with tofacitinib. The CDR3 DNA is TGTGCCAGCGCCGGGACTCCGATAAGCACAGATACGCAGTATTTT. It is translated as CASAGTPISTDTQYF.